This T cell receptor beta chain comes out of a study of T cells after yellow fever vaccination (dated by TCRdb to between 2018 and 2021). For context, the study as a whole: Libraries from fractions with low cell numbers were prepared with the SMART-Seq v4 Ultra Low Input RNA kit. To follow T-cell clones before and after primary and booster YFV17D yellow fever vaccination, bulk TCR alpha and beta repertoires were sequenced over time. Two healthy male donors made up the cohort, one aged 18 to 29 years and the other aged 30 to 40 years. Blood was collected at multiple timepoints before and after primary and secondary immunization, and bulk PBMC replicates and cell subsets were isolated. Beyond this particular receptor, the publication reports: Computational filtering was required because FACS-sorted repertoires could contain abundant contaminating clonotypes from the bulk population. Most clones expanded after primary vaccination were re-detected after the booster (almost 97% of CD4 and approximately 88% of CD8), suggesting broad memory maintenance. The secondary T-cell response was found to be weaker but faster than the primary response, with a peak reached on day 5 rather than on day 15. Because only a couple of donors were included in the study, the extent to which the findings can be generalized is limited. A small fraction of clonotypes showed up in both the CD4 and CD8 compartments, probably as a result of convergent recombination.

This clonotype was detected only a few times. Its antigen target is currently unknown. Per-nucleotide qualities are absent, and no much larger clonotype sits a single base away. The intended sense of this specimen's treatment or condition label: live attenuated yellow fever vaccine strain. PBMCs were isolated from peripheral blood using a standard Ficoll-Paque protocol. Dynabeads CD4 and CD8 positive selection kits were used to isolate CD4 and CD8 T-cell fractions. RNA was extracted with TriZol from bulk PBMCs, CD4 and CD8 fractions, and dextramer-positive and dextramer-negative fractions. The V and J ends are trimmed by 0 bases and 8 bases, leaving 7 bases between them. The CDR3 has 13 amino acids, counting the end cysteine and phenylalanine. Just CDR3 DNA is preserved here, 39 bases in frame from base 1. The germline V gene sets CDR1 to KGHSY and CDR2 to FQNENV. Sequenced using an Illumina NovaSeq 6000. TCR cDNA was synthesized by 5'RACE template switching, through which a universal primer site and unique molecular identifiers were introduced. Priming of cDNA synthesis was performed from both the TCR alpha and TCR beta constant segments. Two PCR steps were used to amplify libraries, with sample barcodes and sequencing adapters being added in the second step. Sequencing of libraries was done on Illumina HiSeq 2500 (2x100 bp) or NovaSeq (2x150 bp). In the paper's pipeline: MIGEC was used to demultiplex reads and collapse the reads into UMI consensus sequences, and MiXCR was used for V(D)J alignment. Using edgeR on replicate PBMC samples, clonotypes were called vaccine-responding if FDR was below 0.01 and the log2 fold change was above 5 up to day 15. Each bulk clonotype received a CD4 or CD8 identity based on whether the sequenced CD4 or CD8 repertoire contained that clonotype at higher abundance. The raw public reads went through TCRdb reprocessing: fastp at Q25, MiXCR clone calling, in-frame beta chains kept. Rows with one shared CDR3 protein collapse into an entry with the most common genes and DNA. Here the V and J calls rest on TCRdb's processing, not on the authors' analysis. For this sample there are hundreds of thousands of distinct CDR3 sequences; 12% appear just once. Of the sample, about 3% is held by the ten largest clones.

The rearranged chain carries TRBV16 and TRBJ1-4; there is no confident call for the D gene. The source of this sequence is a man in his late teens or twenties who received the YFV17D yellow fever vaccine. This material consisted of CD4+ T cells sorted from PBMCs, taken 15 days after the yellow fever booster vaccination. The DNA sequence reads TGTGCCAGCAGCCAATCGTCCCAGGAAAAACTGTTTTTT. It is translated as CASSQSSQEKLFF.